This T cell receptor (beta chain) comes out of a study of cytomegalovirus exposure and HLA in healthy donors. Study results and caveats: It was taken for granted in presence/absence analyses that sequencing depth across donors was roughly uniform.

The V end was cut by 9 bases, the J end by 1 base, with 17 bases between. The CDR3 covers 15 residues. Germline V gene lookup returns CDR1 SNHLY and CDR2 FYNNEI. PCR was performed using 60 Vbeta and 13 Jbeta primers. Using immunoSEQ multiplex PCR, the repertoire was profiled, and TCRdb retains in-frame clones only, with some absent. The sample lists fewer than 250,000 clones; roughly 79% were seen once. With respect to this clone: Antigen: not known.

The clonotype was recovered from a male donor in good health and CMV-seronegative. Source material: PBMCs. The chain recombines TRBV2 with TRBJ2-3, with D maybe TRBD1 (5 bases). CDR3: CASPLQGRGTDTQYF. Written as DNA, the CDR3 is TGTGCCAGTCCGTTGCAGGGTAGGGGCACAGATACGCAGTATTTT.